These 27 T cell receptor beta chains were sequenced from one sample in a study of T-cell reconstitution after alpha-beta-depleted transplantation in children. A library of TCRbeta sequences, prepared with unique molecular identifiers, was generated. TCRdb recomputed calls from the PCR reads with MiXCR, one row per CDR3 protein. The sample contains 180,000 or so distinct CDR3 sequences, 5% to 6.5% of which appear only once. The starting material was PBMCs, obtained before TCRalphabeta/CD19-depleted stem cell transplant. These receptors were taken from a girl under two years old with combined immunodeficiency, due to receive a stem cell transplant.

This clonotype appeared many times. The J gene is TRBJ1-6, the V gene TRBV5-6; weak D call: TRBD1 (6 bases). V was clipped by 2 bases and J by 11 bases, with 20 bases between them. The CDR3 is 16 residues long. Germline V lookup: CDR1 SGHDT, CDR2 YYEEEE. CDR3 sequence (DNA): TGTGCCAGCAGCTTAAGGGGTCCCCCACAGGGAACACCCCTCCACTTT. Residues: CASSLRGPPQGTPLHF.

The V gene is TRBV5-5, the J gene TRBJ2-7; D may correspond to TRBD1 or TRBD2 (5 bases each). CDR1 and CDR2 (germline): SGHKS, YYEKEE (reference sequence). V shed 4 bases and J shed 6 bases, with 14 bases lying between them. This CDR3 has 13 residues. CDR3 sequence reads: CASSLRDATEQYF. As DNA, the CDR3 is TGTGCCAGCAGCCTTCGGGACGCCACCGAGCAGTACTTC.

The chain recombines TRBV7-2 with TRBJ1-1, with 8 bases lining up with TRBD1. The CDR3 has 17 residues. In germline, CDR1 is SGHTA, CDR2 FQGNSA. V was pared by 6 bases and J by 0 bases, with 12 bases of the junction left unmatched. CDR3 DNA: TGTGCCAGCAGTTTCAGGGGGCGGTTAACGATGAACACTGAAGCTTTCTTT. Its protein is CASSFRGRLTMNTEAFF.

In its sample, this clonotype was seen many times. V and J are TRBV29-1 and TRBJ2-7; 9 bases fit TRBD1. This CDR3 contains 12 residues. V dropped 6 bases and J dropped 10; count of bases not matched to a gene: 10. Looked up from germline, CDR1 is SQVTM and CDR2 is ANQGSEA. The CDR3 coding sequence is TGCAGCGTACCGGGACAGGGTTTGGGTCAGTACTTC. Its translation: CSVPGQGLGQYF.

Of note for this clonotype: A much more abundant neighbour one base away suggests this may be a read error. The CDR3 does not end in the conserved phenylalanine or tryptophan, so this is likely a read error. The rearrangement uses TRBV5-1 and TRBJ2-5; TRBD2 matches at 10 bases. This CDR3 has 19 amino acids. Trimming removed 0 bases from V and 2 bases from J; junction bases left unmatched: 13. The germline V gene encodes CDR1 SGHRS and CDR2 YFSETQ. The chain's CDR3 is CASSLVGFSAGGFQETQYS. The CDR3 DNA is TGCGCCAGCAGCTTGGTAGGATTTTCAGCGGGAGGGTTTCAAGAGACCCAGTACTCC.

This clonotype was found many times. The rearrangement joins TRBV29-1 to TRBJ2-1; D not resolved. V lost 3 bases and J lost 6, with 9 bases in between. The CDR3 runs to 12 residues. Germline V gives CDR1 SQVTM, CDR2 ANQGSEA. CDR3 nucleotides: TGCAGCGTTGATGCGCATCTCAATGAGCAGTTCTTC. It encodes CSVDAHLNEQFF.

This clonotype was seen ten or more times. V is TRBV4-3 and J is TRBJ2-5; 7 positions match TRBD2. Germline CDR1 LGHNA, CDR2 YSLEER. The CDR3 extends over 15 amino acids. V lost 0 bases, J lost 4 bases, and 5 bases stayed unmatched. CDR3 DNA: TGCGCCAGCAGCCAAGATAGGACTAGACCAGAGACCCAGTACTTC. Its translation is CASSQDRTRPETQYF.

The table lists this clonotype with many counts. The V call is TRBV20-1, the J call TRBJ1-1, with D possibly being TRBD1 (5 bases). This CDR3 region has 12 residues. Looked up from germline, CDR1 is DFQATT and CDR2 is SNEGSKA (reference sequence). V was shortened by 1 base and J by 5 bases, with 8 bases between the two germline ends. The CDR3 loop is CSARVGGTEAFF. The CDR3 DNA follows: TGCAGTGCTAGAGTCGGGGGGACTGAAGCTTTCTTT.

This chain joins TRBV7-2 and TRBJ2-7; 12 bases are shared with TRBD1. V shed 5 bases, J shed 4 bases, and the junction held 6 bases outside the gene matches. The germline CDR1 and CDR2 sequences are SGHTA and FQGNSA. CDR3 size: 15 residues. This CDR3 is CASSTAGQGAYEQYF. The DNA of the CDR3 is TGTGCCAGCAGCACCGCGGGACAGGGGGCTTACGAGCAGTACTTC.

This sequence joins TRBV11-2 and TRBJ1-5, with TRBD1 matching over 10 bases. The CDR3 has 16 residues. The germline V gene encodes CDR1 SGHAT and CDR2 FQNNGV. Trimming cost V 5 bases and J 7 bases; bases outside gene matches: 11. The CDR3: CASSPGTGEYEQPQHF. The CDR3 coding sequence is TGTGCCAGCAGCCCCGGGACAGGGGAATATGAGCAGCCCCAGCATTTT.

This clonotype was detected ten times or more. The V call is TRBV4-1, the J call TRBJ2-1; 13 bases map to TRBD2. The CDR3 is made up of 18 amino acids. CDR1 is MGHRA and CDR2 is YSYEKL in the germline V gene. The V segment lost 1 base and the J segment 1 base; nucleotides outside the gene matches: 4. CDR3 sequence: CASSQGRLAGGSYNEQFF. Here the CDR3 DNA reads TGCGCCAGCAGCCAAGGCCGACTAGCGGGGGGTTCCTACAATGAGCAGTTCTTC.

In DNA form, the CDR3 reads TGCGCCAGCAGCCAAGAAACTAGCGGGAGTCCCGGGACCGGGGAGCTGTTTTTT. It yields the protein CASSQETSGSPGTGELFF. The chain recombines TRBV4-3 with TRBJ2-2; 11 bases fit TRBD2. The CDR3 length is 18 residues. Germline V lookup: CDR1 LGHNA, CDR2 YSLEER. The V and J ends lost 0 bases and 5 bases, in that order; junction bases with no gene match: 8.

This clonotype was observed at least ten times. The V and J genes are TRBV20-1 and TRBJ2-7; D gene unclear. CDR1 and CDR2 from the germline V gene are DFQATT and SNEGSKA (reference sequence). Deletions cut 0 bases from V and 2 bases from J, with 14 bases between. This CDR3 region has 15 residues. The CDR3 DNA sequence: TGCAGTGCTAGAGATTTGTTGGACCCTCCCTACGAGCAGTACTTC. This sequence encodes CSARDLLDPPYEQYF.

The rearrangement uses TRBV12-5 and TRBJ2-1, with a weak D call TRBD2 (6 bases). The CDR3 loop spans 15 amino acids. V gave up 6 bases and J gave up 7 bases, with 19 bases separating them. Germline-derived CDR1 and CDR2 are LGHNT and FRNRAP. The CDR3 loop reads CASGRGLMGVNEQFF. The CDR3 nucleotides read TGTGCTAGTGGCCGGGGACTTATGGGGGTTAATGAGCAGTTCTTC.

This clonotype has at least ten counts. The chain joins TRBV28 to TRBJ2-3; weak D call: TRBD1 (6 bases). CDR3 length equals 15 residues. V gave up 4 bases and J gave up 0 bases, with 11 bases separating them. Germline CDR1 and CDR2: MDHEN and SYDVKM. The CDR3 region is CASSSHRDSTDTQYF. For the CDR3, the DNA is TGTGCCAGCAGTTCCCACAGGGATAGCACAGATACGCAGTATTTT.

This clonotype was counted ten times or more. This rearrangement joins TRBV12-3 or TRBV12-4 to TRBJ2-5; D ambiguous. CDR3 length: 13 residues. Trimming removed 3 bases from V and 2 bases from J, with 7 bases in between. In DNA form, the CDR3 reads TGTGCCAGCAGTTTTCTGTCTCAAGAGACCCAGTACTTC. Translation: CASSFLSQETQYF.

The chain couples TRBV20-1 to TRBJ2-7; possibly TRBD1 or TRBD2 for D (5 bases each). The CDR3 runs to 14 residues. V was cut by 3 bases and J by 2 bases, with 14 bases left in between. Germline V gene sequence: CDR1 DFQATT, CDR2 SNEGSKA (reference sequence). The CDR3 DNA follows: TGCAGTGCTAGGGACGTCCAGGGAGCCTACGAGCAGTACTTC. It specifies CSARDVQGAYEQYF.

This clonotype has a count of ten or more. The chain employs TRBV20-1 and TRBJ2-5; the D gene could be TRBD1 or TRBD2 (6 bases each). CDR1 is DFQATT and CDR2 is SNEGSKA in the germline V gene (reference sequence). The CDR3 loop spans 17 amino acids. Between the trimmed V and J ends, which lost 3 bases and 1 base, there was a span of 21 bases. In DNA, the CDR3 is TGCAGTGCTAGCACCGGCTGGGGGGCGCCGATCCAAGAGACCCAGTACTTC. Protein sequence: CSASTGWGAPIQETQYF.

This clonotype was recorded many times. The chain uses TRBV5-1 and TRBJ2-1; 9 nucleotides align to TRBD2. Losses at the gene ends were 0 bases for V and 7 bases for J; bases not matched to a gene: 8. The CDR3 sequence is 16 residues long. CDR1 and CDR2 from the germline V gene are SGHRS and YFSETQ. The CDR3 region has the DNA TGCGCCAGCAGCTTGGTGGCGGGAGGGCCTTGGAATGAGCAGTTCTTC. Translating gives CASSLVAGGPWNEQFF.

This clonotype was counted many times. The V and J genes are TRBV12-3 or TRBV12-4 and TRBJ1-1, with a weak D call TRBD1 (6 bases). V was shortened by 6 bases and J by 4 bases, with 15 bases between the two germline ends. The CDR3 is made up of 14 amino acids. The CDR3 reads CASRTAGEGTEAFF. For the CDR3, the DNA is TGTGCCAGCAGGACAGCAGGGGAAGGCACTGAAGCTTTCTTT.

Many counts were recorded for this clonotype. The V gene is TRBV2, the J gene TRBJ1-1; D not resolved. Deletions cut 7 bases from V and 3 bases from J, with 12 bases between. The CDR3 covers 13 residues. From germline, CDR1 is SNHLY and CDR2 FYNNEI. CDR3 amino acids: CASTDFADTEAFF. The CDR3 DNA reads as TGTGCCAGCACTGACTTTGCGGACACTGAAGCTTTCTTT.

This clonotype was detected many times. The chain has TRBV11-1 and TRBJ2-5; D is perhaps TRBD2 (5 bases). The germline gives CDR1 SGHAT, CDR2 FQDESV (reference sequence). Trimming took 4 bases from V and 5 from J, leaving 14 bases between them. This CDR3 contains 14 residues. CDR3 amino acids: CASSSWRNRETQYF. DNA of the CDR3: TGTGCCAGCAGCTCCTGGAGGAATCGGGAGACCCAGTACTTC.

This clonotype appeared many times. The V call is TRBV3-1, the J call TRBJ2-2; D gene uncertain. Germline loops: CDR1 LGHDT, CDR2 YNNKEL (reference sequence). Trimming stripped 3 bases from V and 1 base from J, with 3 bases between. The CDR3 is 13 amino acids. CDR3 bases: TGTGCCAGCAGCCAGGGGAACACCGGGGAGCTGTTTTTT. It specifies CASSQGNTGELFF. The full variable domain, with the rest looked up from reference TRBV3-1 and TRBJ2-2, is DTAVSQTPKYLVTQMGNDKSIKCEQNLGHDTMYWYKQDSKKFLKIMFSYNNKELIINETVPNRFSPKSPDKAHLNLHINSLELGDSAVYFCASSQGNTGELFFGEGSRLTVL.

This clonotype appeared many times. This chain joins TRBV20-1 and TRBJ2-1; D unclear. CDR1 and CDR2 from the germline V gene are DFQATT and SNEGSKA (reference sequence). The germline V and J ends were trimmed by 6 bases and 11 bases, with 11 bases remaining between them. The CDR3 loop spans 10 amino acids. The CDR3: CSAGPTQQFF. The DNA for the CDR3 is TGCAGTGCCGGCCCCACACAGCAGTTCTTC.

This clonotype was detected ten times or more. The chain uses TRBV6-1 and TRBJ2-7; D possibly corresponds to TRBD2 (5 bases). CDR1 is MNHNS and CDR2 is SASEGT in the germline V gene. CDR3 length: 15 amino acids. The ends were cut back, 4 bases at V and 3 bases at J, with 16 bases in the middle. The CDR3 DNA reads TGTGCCAGCAGTGCGACCGGGAACCCCCACTACGAGCAGTACTTC. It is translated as CASSATGNPHYEQYF.

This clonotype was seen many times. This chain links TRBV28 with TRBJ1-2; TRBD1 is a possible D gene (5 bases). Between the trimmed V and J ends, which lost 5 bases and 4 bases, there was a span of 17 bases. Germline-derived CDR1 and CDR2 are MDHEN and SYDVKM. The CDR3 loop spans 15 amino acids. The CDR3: CASSPPVGLIYGYTF. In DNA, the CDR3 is TGTGCCAGCAGTCCGCCCGTGGGGCTCATCTATGGCTACACCTTC.

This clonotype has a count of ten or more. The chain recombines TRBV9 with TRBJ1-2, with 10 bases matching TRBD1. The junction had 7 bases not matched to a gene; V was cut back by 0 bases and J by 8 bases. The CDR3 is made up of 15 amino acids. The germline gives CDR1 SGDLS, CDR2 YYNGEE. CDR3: CASSVDGTGVLGYTF. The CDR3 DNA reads TGTGCCAGCAGCGTAGATGGGACAGGGGTCCTCGGCTACACCTTC.